This TCR beta chain was documented in a study of blood T cell repertoires in COVID-19. Study context: COVID-19 samples, acute and convalescent, were from the United States, Italy and Spain. Nucleic acid was either cDNA or gDNA, and it came from T cells, B-cell-depleted T cells, or PBMCs.

Original processing methods: For nucleated cells, counts were estimated from reference gene primer amplification. Assay: immunoSEQ multiplex PCR; the TCRdb copy retains only in-frame clones and omits some. From that table come the V and J calls and clone size; the DNA was used to work out D and trimming. Of fewer than 130,000 clones listed, roughly 69% are singletons. This clone occurred a few times. The receptor was derived from a man older than 75 with acute or convalescent COVID-19. The sequencing sample was made of peripheral blood.

CDR3 region: CASSSGKEEAFF. DNA of the CDR3: TGTGCCAGCAGCTCGGGAAAAGAGGAAGCTTTCTTT. This chain connects TRBV7-9 to TRBJ1-1; no clear D. Per the germline V gene, CDR1 is SEHNR and CDR2 is FQNEAQ (reference sequence). The CDR3 consists of 12 residues. V was shortened by 4 bases and J by 8 bases, with 11 bases between the two germline ends.